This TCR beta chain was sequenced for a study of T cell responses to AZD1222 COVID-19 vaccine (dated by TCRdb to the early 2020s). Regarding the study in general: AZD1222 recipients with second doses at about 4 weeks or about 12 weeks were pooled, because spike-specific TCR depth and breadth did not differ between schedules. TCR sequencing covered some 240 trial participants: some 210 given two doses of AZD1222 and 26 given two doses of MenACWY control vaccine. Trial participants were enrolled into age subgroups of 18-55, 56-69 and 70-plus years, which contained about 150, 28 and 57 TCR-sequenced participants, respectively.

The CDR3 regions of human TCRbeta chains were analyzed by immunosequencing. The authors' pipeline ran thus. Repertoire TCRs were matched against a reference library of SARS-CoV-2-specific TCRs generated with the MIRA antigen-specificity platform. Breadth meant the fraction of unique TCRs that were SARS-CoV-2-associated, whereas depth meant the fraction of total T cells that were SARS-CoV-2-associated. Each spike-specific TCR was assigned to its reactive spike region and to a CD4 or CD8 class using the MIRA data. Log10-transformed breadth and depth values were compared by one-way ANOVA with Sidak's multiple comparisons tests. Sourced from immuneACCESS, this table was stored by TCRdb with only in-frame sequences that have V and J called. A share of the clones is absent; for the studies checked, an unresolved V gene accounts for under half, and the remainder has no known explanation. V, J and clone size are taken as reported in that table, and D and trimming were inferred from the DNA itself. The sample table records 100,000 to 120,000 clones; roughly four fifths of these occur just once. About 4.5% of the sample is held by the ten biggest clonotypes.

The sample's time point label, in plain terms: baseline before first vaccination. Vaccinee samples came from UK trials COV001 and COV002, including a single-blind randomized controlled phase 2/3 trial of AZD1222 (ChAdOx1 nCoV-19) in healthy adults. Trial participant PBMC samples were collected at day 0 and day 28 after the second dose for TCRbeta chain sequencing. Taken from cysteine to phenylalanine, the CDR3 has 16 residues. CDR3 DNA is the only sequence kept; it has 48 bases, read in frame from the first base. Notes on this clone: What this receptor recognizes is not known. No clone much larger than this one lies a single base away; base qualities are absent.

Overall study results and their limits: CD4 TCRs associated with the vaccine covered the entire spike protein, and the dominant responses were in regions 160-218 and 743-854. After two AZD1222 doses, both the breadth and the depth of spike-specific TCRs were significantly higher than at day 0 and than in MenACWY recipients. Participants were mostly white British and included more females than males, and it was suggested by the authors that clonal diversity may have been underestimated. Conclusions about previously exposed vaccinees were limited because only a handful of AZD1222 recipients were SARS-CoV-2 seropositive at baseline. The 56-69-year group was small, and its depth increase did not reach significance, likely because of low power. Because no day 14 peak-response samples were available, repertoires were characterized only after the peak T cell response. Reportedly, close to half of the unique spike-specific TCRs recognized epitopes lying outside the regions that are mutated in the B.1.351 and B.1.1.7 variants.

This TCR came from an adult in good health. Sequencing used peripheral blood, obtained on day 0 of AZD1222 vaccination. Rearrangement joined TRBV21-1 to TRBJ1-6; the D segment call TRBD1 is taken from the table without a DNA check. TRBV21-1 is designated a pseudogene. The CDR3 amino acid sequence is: CASSRDLGARNSPLHF. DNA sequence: TGTGCCAGCAGCCGAGACCTGGGGGCGAGGAATTCACCCCTCCACTTT.